This TCR beta chain derives from a study of shared clonotypes between healthy human individuals (dated by TCRdb to the early 2020s). With respect to the entire study: The cohort comprised a couple of women and a few men aged 18 to 49 years. To increase sequencing depth and limit assay-specific biases, TCR repertoire library preparation and sequencing were carried out by different laboratories using diverse techniques. Each donor's leukapheresis produced roughly between roughly 0.9 and 8.9 billion PBMCs. To estimate repertoire size and how much clonotype sharing occurs between individuals, the study deeply sequenced the blood TCR repertoires of about 5 healthy adults. Per donor, three plates each were used for CD4 naive and CD4 memory, two for CD8 naive, and one for CD8 memory. Broad study findings and their caveats: Because the study included only a small number of donors, the genetic and exposure-history diversity represented was limited. Pairwise subsampling led to the expectation that sequencing depth would affect the degree of clonotype sharing among donors. Larger estimated clonotype richness was generally found for naive subsets than for memory subsets. Clonotypes shared by all four sorted-subset donors showed higher generation probabilities than non-shared clonotypes. Approximately 5% of naive CD4, 3.5% of naive CD8, about 2.1% of memory CD4, and 0.4% of memory CD8 clonotypes were shared across several donors. Sampling was restricted to blood, and TCR repertoires in tissue are likely to differ from TCR repertoires in blood. Incomplete sequencing was indicated by rarefaction of sorted-subset datasets, despite the large sequencing depth.

Using the deep immunoSEQ assay, TCR CDR3 regions were amplified from genomic DNA by multiplex PCR. Extracted genomic DNA from each cell subset was spread evenly across all wells of several immunoSEQ 96-well plates, with each plate serving as a replicate. Each replicate PCR for sorted subsets received around 0.2 ug genomic DNA, equal to about 30,000 T cell genomes. Purified libraries were quantified with a Qubit 3.0 fluorometer, sized on a Bioanalyzer 2100, and re-quantified with the KAPA Library Quantification kit. A separate single-read 150-cycle Illumina NextSeq 550 flow cell was used to sequence each immunoSEQ 96-well plate. The paper's processing steps were these. Because the immunoSEQ output held only junctional sequences and lacked quality scores, the filtering could not match the filtering applied to full-length reads. To assign V/J genes and CDR3, sequences were annotated using PyIR, a Python wrapper for IgBLAST v1.9, with IMGT germline references. Any read was removed if the V/J assignment was weak (E-value above 1e-6), the CDR3 was missing, or the read contained stop codons, out-of-frame junctions, or ambiguous translated residues. V3J clonotypes were defined by identical inferred V gene, J gene, and CDR3 amino acid sequence. To compute the percentage overlap between repertoires, the number of shared unique clonotypes was divided by the size of the smaller repertoire. Three approaches were used to assess repertoire richness: RTK rarefaction, the Chao1 estimator, and Recon v2.1 estimates of unobserved clonotypes. Generation probabilities for all TCRbeta clonotypes obtained by the gDNA method from a handful of donors were computed using OLGA. TCRdb retrieved this table from immuneACCESS and kept in-frame rearrangements only. Not all clones are present; in checked studies, unresolved V genes account for under half, and no reason is known for the remainder. That table furnishes V, J and clone size, whereas the DNA furnished D and trimming. Counted in this sample were about 1.5 million clones; over 95% of them appeared once. The top ten hold about 1.2% of the sample.

From the cysteine through the phenylalanine, the CDR3 covers 15 amino acids. Just the 45-base CDR3 DNA is kept, in frame starting at base 1. CDR1 and CDR2 are drawn from the germline V gene: MNHEY, SVGAGI. The V end loses 7 bases and the J end loses 1 base, and a stretch of 14 bases separates them. Comment on this clone: Its antigen is unknown. The record has no base qualities; no much larger clone is one base away.

Healthy HIV-negative adults with no recently reported acute infections or vaccinations were included as donors. All donors were Caucasian adults living in Nashville, Tennessee, USA. Magnetic negative selection was used to enrich CD4+ T cells, after which naive cells were positively selected on CD45RA and the negative fraction became the memory subset. Blood was obtained by leukapheresis, after which PBMCs were separated by Ficoll-Histopaque density gradient centrifugation and cryopreserved in liquid nitrogen vapor phase. Purity and quantity of every magnetically sorted T cell population were checked by analytical flow cytometry. Genomic DNA was isolated from every sorted fraction and measured by UV absorbance on a Nanodrop 2000c.

The rearranged segments are TRBV6-5 and TRBJ1-3; tentative D gene TRBD1, with 6 bases matching. This receptor was identified in a man aged 25-40 years in good health. The sequencing input was naive CD4+ T cells sorted from blood. In the paper's terms, the cell subset or site label means: CD45RA+ positively selected. The CDR3 protein is CASIELGGSGNTIYF. The nucleotide sequence reads as follows: TGTGCCAGCATCGAACTAGGGGGTTCTGGAAACACCATATATTTT.